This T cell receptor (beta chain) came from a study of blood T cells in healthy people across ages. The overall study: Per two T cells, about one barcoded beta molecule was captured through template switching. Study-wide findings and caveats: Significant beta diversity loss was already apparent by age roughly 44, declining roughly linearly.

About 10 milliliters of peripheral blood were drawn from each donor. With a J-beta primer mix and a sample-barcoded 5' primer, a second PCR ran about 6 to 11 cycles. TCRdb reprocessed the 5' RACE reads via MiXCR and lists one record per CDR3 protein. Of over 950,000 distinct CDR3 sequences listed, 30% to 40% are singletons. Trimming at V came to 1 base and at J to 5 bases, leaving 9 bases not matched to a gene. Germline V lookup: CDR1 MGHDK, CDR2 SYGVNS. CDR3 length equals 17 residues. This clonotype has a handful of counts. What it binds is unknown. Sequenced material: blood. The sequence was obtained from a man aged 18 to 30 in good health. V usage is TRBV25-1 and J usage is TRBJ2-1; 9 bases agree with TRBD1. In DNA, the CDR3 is TGTGCCAGCAGTGAATCGTACAGGGGGCAGGCCAACAATGAGCAGTTCTTC. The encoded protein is CASSESYRGQANNEQFF.